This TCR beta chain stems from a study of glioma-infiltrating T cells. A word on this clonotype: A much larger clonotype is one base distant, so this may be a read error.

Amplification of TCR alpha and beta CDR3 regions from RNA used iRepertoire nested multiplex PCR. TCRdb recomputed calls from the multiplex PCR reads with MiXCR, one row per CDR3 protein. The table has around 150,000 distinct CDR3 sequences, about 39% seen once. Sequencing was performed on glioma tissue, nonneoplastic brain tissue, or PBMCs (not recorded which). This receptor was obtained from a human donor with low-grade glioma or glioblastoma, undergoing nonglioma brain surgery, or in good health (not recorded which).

Here the CDR3 DNA reads TGTGCCAGCAGGTGGGGAGGCACAGATATGCAGTATTTT. Translation gives CASRWGGTDMQYF. J is TRBJ2-3 and V is TRBV28, with D maybe TRBD2 (6 bases). The length of the CDR3 is 13 residues. The germline gives CDR1 MDHEN, CDR2 SYDVKM.